This T cell receptor (beta chain) appears in the sequencing data of a study of blood T cell repertoires in COVID-19. Sequencing used immunoSEQ multiplex PCR; TCRdb keeps in-frame clones, though not all of them. This table holds approximately 260,000 clones, 80% to 95% found once. Sequencing used PBMCs or T cells enriched from blood (not recorded which). This TCR derives from a woman between 18 and 30 years old who had recovered from COVID-19.

The CDR3 DNA is TGTGCCAGCACCCCGAGACAGGGGCAGACCCAGTACTTC. It is translated as CASTPRQGQTQYF. The chain has TRBV6-5 and TRBJ2-5, with TRBD1 matching 8 bases. CDR3 size: 13 residues. J lost 6 bases, V lost 7 bases, and 7 bases had no gene match. Germline assignment: CDR1 MNHEY and CDR2 SVGAGI.